The source of this TCR beta chain is a study of blood T cell repertoires in COVID-19. Study overall: Sites across the United States, Italy and Spain contributed samples from acute and convalescent COVID-19. From T cells, B-cell-depleted T cells, or PBMCs came the material, which was cDNA or gDNA.

Authors' processing steps: Estimated nucleated cell counts came from reference gene primer amplification. The protocol was immunoSEQ multiplex PCR, while the TCRdb copy is restricted to in-frame clones and leaves out a portion. The V and J calls and clone size were taken over from that table, and D and trimming were inferred from the DNA. The data show tens of thousands of clones, with 91% seen just once and roughly 9% held by the top ten. This CDR3 has 15 amino acids. The V gene's germline CDR1 is MNHEY and CDR2 SVGEGT. V was pared by 0 bases and J by 9 bases, with 12 bases between. Sequencing was carried out using peripheral blood. This receptor was taken from a human donor in a cohort sampled during active COVID-19. The chain carries TRBV6-2 or TRBV6-3 and TRBJ1-6; D not resolved. The CDR3 loop reads CASSYSSLRVSPLHF. CDR3 nucleotide sequence: TGTGCCAGCAGTTACTCGAGTCTACGGGTTTCACCCCTCCACTTT.